These 30 T cell receptor beta chains originate from one sample sequenced in a study of Ad26.COV2.S vaccination and SARS-CoV-2 variants. Libraries were prepared by immunoSEQ multiplex PCR; TCRdb keeps only in-frame clonotypes and omits some of them. The data contain over 450,000 clones, roughly 87% of them singletons. Documented treatment: about 20 received Ad26.COV2.S at low or high dose, single or two shots; roughly five received placebo; per-sample allocation not given. Sample collection was performed on day 63 after the first vaccine or placebo injection. Sequencing used peripheral blood, obtained in a trial of Ad26.COV2.S vaccine versus placebo. Every receptor here comes from a person aged 18-60 years who received the Ad26.COV2.S COVID-19 vaccine or a placebo.

The chain links TRBV30 to TRBJ2-7; TRBD1 aligns across 9 bases. The CDR3 is made up of 13 amino acids. The V segment lost 3 bases and the J segment 2 bases; nucleotides outside the gene matches: 2. The germline gives CDR1 GTSNPN, CDR2 SVGIG (reference sequence). Here the CDR3 DNA reads TGTGCCTGGAGAGGGACAGGGACCTACGAGCAGTACTTC. Translation gives CAWRGTGTYEQYF.

The V gene is TRBV7-8, the J gene TRBJ1-2; no clear D. V was shortened by 5 bases and J by 6 bases, with 13 bases between the two germline ends. This CDR3 is built from 13 residues. Germline CDR1 reads SGHVS; CDR2 reads FQNEAQ. The CDR3 sequence is CASSLVGVDGYTF. The CDR3 DNA reads as TGTGCCAGCAGCCTGGTGGGTGTCGATGGCTACACCTTC.

The V call is TRBV27, the J call TRBJ1-5, with D tentatively TRBD1 (6 bases). Looked up from germline, CDR1 is MNHEY and CDR2 is SMNVEV (reference sequence). The CDR3 length is 15 residues. Deletions cut 6 bases from V and 0 bases from J, with 12 bases between. For the CDR3, the DNA is TGTGCCAGCAGCAGGACAGTTTATAGCAATCAGCCCCAGCATTTT. This translates into CASSRTVYSNQPQHF.

The table lists this clone with a count of one. The chain couples TRBV13 to TRBJ2-3; D gene unclear. Germline CDR1 reads PRHDT; CDR2 reads FYEKMQ (reference sequence). The CDR3 runs to 14 residues. The germline V and J ends were trimmed by 1 base and 1 base, with 6 bases remaining between them. The CDR3 nucleotides read TGTGCCAGCAGCTTAGACGGACGCACAGATACGCAGTATTTT. Translated: CASSLDGRTDTQYF.

This chain joins TRBV10-3 and TRBJ2-5; 7 bases agree with TRBD2. The ends lost 10 bases at V and 3 bases at J; junction bases unmatched: 8. CDR1 is ENHRY, CDR2 SYGVKD, per germline. This CDR3 has 13 amino acids. CDR3 in amino acids: CASRKREEETQYF. The CDR3 DNA reads TGTGCCAGCAGAAAGCGGGAAGAAGAGACCCAGTACTTC.

The gene calls are TRBV29-1 and TRBJ1-1; D not resolved. The length of the CDR3 is 10 residues. Germline CDR1 is SQVTM and CDR2 is ANQGSEA. V lost 6 bases and J 7 bases, leaving 9 bases between the germline ends. The CDR3 protein is CSVGNYEAFF. The CDR3 DNA reads as TGCAGCGTGGGGAACTATGAAGCTTTCTTT.

The chain recombines TRBV11-2 with TRBJ2-3; D perhaps matches TRBD2 (5 bases). Looked up from germline, CDR1 is SGHAT and CDR2 is FQNNGV. The CDR3 sequence is 16 residues long. With 4 bases removed from V and 4 bases from J, the gap between germline ends came to 18 bases. Here the CDR3 DNA reads TGTGCCAGCAGCTCTCCGTTTCGGAGGAGTCCAGATACGCAGTATTTT. Translating gives CASSSPFRRSPDTQYF.

The J gene is TRBJ1-4, the V gene TRBV4-1; possible D gene TRBD1, 6 bases. Germline V CDR1 and CDR2: MGHRA, YSYEKL. The CDR3 runs to 15 residues. Deletions cut 4 bases from V and 8 bases from J, with 17 bases between. The CDR3 coding sequence is TGCGCCAGCAGCCTCCGACAGGACGGTCGGGAAAAACTGTTTTTT. Its protein is CASSLRQDGREKLFF.

This chain connects TRBV29-1 to TRBJ2-7; tentative D call: TRBD1 (6 bases). This CDR3 is built from 12 residues. Germline V gene lookup returns CDR1 SQVTM and CDR2 ANQGSEA. V gave up 3 bases and J gave up 5 bases, with 11 bases separating them. Written as DNA, the CDR3 is TGCAGCGTTGACGGTGGACAGAACGAGCAGTACTTC. The encoded protein is CSVDGGQNEQYF.

The chain combines TRBV6-6 with TRBJ1-1; no clear D gene. The V and J ends lost 5 bases and 2 bases respectively, with 9 bases between them. Germline V CDR1 and CDR2: MNHNY, SVGAGI (reference sequence). This CDR3 region has 13 residues. The CDR3 loop is CASSPIGNTEAFF. The DNA for the CDR3 is TGTGCCAGCAGTCCGATTGGTAACACTGAAGCTTTCTTT.

This clone was recorded only once. The V and J genes are TRBV7-9 and TRBJ2-1; the D call may be TRBD1 or TRBD2 (6 bases each). The CDR3 spans 15 residues. V lost 2 bases and J lost 3, with 11 bases in between. Germline lookup yields CDR1 SEHNR and CDR2 FQNEAQ (reference sequence). This CDR3 reads CASSLSGADYNEQFF. The CDR3 region has the DNA TGTGCCAGCAGCTTATCGGGGGCCGACTACAATGAGCAGTTCTTC.

V usage is TRBV10-1 and J usage is TRBJ2-7; 7 nucleotides agree with TRBD2. The V gene end was trimmed by 6 bases and the J gene end by 1 base; junction bases not matched to a gene: 9. CDR3 length equals 15 residues. Germline CDR1 reads WNHNN; CDR2 reads SYGVQD (reference sequence). Here the CDR3 reads CASRGRGERSYEQYF. CDR3 DNA sequence: TGCGCCAGCAGAGGCCGGGGGGAGCGATCCTACGAGCAGTACTTC.

This chain links TRBV3-1 (or the pseudogene TRBV3-2) with TRBJ1-5, with TRBD1 as a possible D gene (5 bases). The germline V and J ends were trimmed by 0 bases and 5 bases, with 14 bases remaining between them. Germline lookup yields CDR1 LGHDT and CDR2 YNNKEL (reference sequence). The CDR3 contains 16 residues. CDR3 nucleotide sequence: TGTGCCAGCAGCCAAGACGGGGGGACCTCCGATCAGCCCCAGCATTTT. Translating gives CASSQDGGTSDQPQHF.

The rearrangement uses TRBV11-2 and TRBJ1-5, with D perhaps matching TRBD1 (6 bases). Germline CDR1 and CDR2: SGHAT and FQNNGV. V shed 5 bases and J shed 4 bases, with 18 bases lying between them. The CDR3 loop spans 16 amino acids. The CDR3 nucleotides are TGTGCCAGCAGCAGAAACGGACAGCTAGGGAATCAGCCCCAGCATTTT. Protein product: CASSRNGQLGNQPQHF.

This clone was observed once. The rearrangement uses TRBV28 and TRBJ2-7; TRBD2 is a possible D gene (5 bases). CDR1 is MDHEN and CDR2 is SYDVKM in the germline V gene. V lost 2 bases, J lost 7 bases, and 9 bases lay in between. This CDR3 region has 12 residues. CDR3 in amino acids: CASSLRRMEQYF. CDR3 sequence (DNA): TGTGCCAGCAGTTTACGGAGGATGGAGCAGTACTTC.

The gene calls are TRBV24-1 and TRBJ2-1, with D unclear. CDR1 is KGHDR and CDR2 is SFDVKD in the germline V gene. This CDR3 contains 16 residues. Trimming shortened V by 3 bases and J by 3 bases, and 14 bases separated the two germline ends. The CDR3: CATSDDDGEIYNEQFF. The CDR3, as DNA: TGTGCCACCAGTGATGATGACGGTGAAATCTACAATGAGCAGTTCTTC.

J is TRBJ1-1 and V is TRBV4-2, with 8 positions matching TRBD1. The germline CDR1 and CDR2 sequences are LGHNA and YNFKEQ. The CDR3 is 15 residues long. V was pared by 2 bases and J by 1 base, with 3 bases of the junction left unmatched. The CDR3 loop reads CASSQPQGANTEAFF. The CDR3 region has the DNA TGTGCCAGCAGCCAACCTCAGGGGGCGAACACTGAAGCTTTCTTT.

This chain uses TRBV29-1 with TRBJ1-5, with D maybe TRBD1 (6 bases). V was cut by 4 bases and J by 2 bases, with 12 bases left in between. The CDR3 consists of 14 residues. From germline, CDR1 is SQVTM and CDR2 ANQGSEA. The CDR3 here is CSVAGEDRNQPQHF. In DNA, the CDR3 is TGCAGCGTTGCAGGGGAGGACCGCAATCAGCCCCAGCATTTT. The complete variable domain, with remaining parts taken from reference TRBV29-1 and TRBJ1-5, reads SAVISQKPSRDICQRGTSLTIQCQVDSQVTMMFWYRQQPGQSLTLIATANQGSEATYESGFVIDKFPISRPNLTFSTLTVSNMSPEDSSIYLCSVAGEDRNQPQHFGDGTRLSIL.

The J gene is TRBJ2-7, the V gene TRBV11-1; 7 bases are shared with TRBD1. V lost 5 bases and J lost 4; bases outside the gene matches: 2. Germline-derived CDR1 and CDR2 are SGHAT and FQDESV (reference sequence). The CDR3 spans 12 residues. This chain's CDR3 is CASSRQGYEQYF. For the CDR3, the DNA is TGTGCCAGCAGCCGACAGGGATACGAGCAGTACTTC.

This sequence joins TRBV6-5 and TRBJ2-7; 7 bases map to TRBD2. The V segment lost 1 base and the J segment 2 bases; nucleotides outside the gene matches: 2. The CDR3 has 14 amino acids. Germline V gives CDR1 MNHEY, CDR2 SVGAGI. This chain's CDR3 is CASSYFREAYEQYF. The CDR3 bases are TGTGCCAGCAGTTACTTTCGGGAGGCCTACGAGCAGTACTTC.

This chain joins TRBV9 and TRBJ1-5, with D maybe TRBD1 (5 bases). Germline CDR1 is SGDLS and CDR2 is YYNGEE. V lost 5 bases, J lost 7 bases, and 13 bases lay in between. The CDR3 has 13 residues. The CDR3 nucleotides are TGTGCCAGCAGTCCTATGGGGGGACAGCCCCAGCATTTT. Its translation is CASSPMGGQPQHF.

V gene TRBV4-1 combines with J gene TRBJ2-7; TRBD1 or TRBD2 may be the D gene (5 bases each). The CDR3 totals 16 residues. Germline V lookup: CDR1 MGHRA, CDR2 YSYEKL. V lost 1 base and J lost 4, with 17 bases in between. For the CDR3, the DNA is TGCGCCAGCAGCCAAGTGGATGGGACGGGTGAATACGAGCAGTACTTC. Residues: CASSQVDGTGEYEQYF.

This sequence joins TRBV28 and TRBJ1-2, with 9 nucleotides matching TRBD1. Trimming took 5 bases from V and 4 from J; bases not matched to a gene: 8. Per germline, CDR1 MDHEN and CDR2 SYDVKM. The CDR3 has 15 amino acids. In DNA form, the CDR3 reads TGTGCCAGCAGTGCATCGGGACAGGGAATCTATGGCTACACCTTC. It is translated as CASSASGQGIYGYTF.

The chain joins TRBV5-4 to TRBJ1-6; 7 bases are shared with TRBD1. The CDR3 consists of 16 residues. From germline, CDR1 is SGHNT and CDR2 YYREEE (reference sequence). J was trimmed by 7 bases and V by 3 bases; bases with no gene match: 10. Written as DNA, the CDR3 is TGTGCCAGCAGCTCGAAGACAGGGACGAGAAATTCACCCCTCCACTTT. It translates to CASSSKTGTRNSPLHF.

The chain combines TRBV6-6 with TRBJ1-1, with D unclear. CDR1 is MNHNY and CDR2 is SVGAGI in the germline V gene (reference sequence). Trimming pared 5 bases from V and 1 base from J, leaving 8 bases between. This CDR3 is built from 13 residues. CDR3 in amino acids: CASSRPSNTEAFF. Here the CDR3 DNA reads TGTGCCAGCAGTCGCCCATCGAACACTGAAGCTTTCTTT.

This rearrangement joins TRBV7-3 to TRBJ2-6, with D maybe TRBD2 (5 bases). The CDR3 contains 16 residues. V shed 2 bases and J shed 3 bases, with 11 bases lying between them. CDR1 and CDR2 (germline): SGHTA, FQGTGA. CDR3 in DNA: TGTGCCAGCAGCTTAGTGGCTAGCCGTGGGGCCAACGTCCTGACTTTC. Its translation is CASSLVASRGANVLTF.

This chain connects TRBV20-1 to TRBJ2-2; possibly TRBD2 for D (6 bases). V lost 3 bases and J 1 base, leaving 12 bases between the germline ends. The CDR3 is 15 amino acids. Germline V gives CDR1 DFQATT, CDR2 SNEGSKA (reference sequence). The DNA of the CDR3 is TGCAGTGCTAGTGCGGGACTGGAGAACACCGGGGAGCTGTTTTTT. Amino acids: CSASAGLENTGELFF.

The V call is TRBV3-1 (or the pseudogene TRBV3-2), the J call TRBJ1-6; 9 bases map to TRBD1. CDR3 length equals 15 residues. The trim removed 3 bases at V and 7 bases at J, leaving 4 bases unmatched. Germline V CDR1 and CDR2: LGHDT, YNNKEL (reference sequence). The CDR3 coding sequence is TGTGCCAGCAGCCAGGGACAGGGACAAAATTCACCCCTCCACTTT. It yields the protein CASSQGQGQNSPLHF.

CDR3 in amino acids: CASSQGVGTNEKLFF. The CDR3 DNA reads as TGTGCCAGCAGCCAAGGTGTGGGGACTAATGAAAAACTGTTTTTT. The J gene is TRBJ1-4, the V gene TRBV3-1 (or the pseudogene TRBV3-2); no reliable D call. V gave up 1 base and J gave up 2 bases, with 8 bases separating them. Germline-derived CDR1 and CDR2 are LGHDT and YNNKEL (reference sequence). The CDR3 extends over 15 amino acids.

The V gene is TRBV2, the J gene TRBJ1-1; TRBD1 is a possible D gene (6 bases). The CDR3 covers 14 residues. Germline CDR1 SNHLY, CDR2 FYNNEI. The V and J ends lost 5 bases and 7 bases respectively, with 17 bases between them. The CDR3 DNA sequence: TGTGCCAGCAGTTTTGCAGGGGATGAGGGTGAAGCTTTCTTT. This gives the protein CASSFAGDEGEAFF.